These T cell receptor beta chains were read from a single sample in a study of T cell responses to AZD1222 COVID-19 vaccine. Generated by immunoSEQ multiplex PCR, the TCRdb table keeps only in-frame clones and is missing some. The sample yields some 190,000 clones, roughly 91% seen once. This sample comprised peripheral blood, obtained 28 days after the second AZD1222 dose. These receptors all come from an adult who received the AZD1222 COVID-19 vaccine. Each CDR3 is given with its conserved first and last residue. A D gene is named only where the DNA matches it firmly. Rows may omit the clone size; those that give it use once, few, many or a size class.

j_call d_call v_call clone_size cdr3_aa cdr3_nt
TRBJ2-7 - TRBV20-1 - CSARGGYEQYF TGCAGTGCTAGAGGGGGCTACGAGCAGTACTTC
TRBJ2-1 TRBD2 TRBV29-1 - CSVSFSGRGEQFF TGCAGCGTTTCCTTTAGCGGGAGGGGTGAGCAGTTCTTC
TRBJ2-2 TRBD1 TRBV24-1 - CATSDLPRQGNTGELFF TGTGCCACCAGTGATTTGCCGAGACAGGGGAACACCGGGGAGCTGTTTTTT
TRBJ1-3 - TRBV5-6 - CASSLALSTSGNTIYF TGTGCCAGCAGCTTGGCCCTTAGCACCTCTGGAAACACCATATATTTT
TRBJ1-4 - TRBV28 few CASSSGRTGEKLFF TGTGCCAGCAGTTCCGGGAGGACGGGTGAAAAACTGTTTTTT
TRBJ2-5 TRBD2 TRBV4-3 - CASSQIAGQETQYF TGCGCCAGCAGCCAAATAGCGGGTCAAGAGACCCAGTACTTC
TRBJ1-2 TRBD1 TRBV2 few CASSGTGFGNYGYTF TGTGCCAGCAGCGGGACAGGGTTCGGCAACTATGGCTACACCTTC
TRBJ2-7 - TRBV3-1/TRBV3-2 - CASSQEVGGGRTYTYEQYF TGTGCCAGCAGCCAAGAGGTTGGTGGAGGCCGAACCTATACCTACGAGCAGTACTTC
TRBJ2-1 TRBD2 TRBV27 - CASNLAGGNEQFF TGTGCCAGCAACCTAGCGGGGGGCAATGAGCAGTTCTTC
TRBJ1-6 - TRBV11-1 once CASSGMRSPLHF TGTGCCAGCAGCGGAATGCGTTCACCCCTCCACTTT
TRBJ1-2 - TRBV6-2/TRBV6-3 - CASSYPLLYGYTF TGTGCCAGCAGTTACCCCCTACTCTATGGCTACACCTTC
TRBJ1-3 TRBD1 TRBV6-6 - CASSGQGTSGNTIYF TGTGCCAGCAGTGGACAGGGCACCTCTGGAAACACCATATATTTT
TRBJ1-1 TRBD1 TRBV10-3 - CAIKRGAGQGKTEAFF TGTGCCATCAAGAGAGGAGCGGGACAGGGCAAGACTGAAGCTTTCTTT
TRBJ1-4 - TRBV5-1 once CASSYGPATNEKLFF TGCGCCAGCAGCTATGGGCCAGCAACTAATGAAAAACTGTTTTTT
TRBJ2-7 TRBD2 TRBV28 - CASSLPSGAAYEQYF TGTGCCAGCAGTTTACCTAGCGGTGCGGCTTACGAGCAGTACTTC
TRBJ2-1 TRBD2 TRBV4-2 - CASSQGTSGRGSNEQFF TGTGCCAGCAGCCAGGGGACTAGCGGGAGGGGATCCAATGAGCAGTTCTTC
TRBJ1-4 TRBD1 TRBV5-6 few CASSRGQGTEKLFF TGTGCCAGCAGCCGAGGACAGGGTACGGAAAAACTGTTTTTT
TRBJ1-1 - TRBV29-1 - CSVAGKQGFAFF TGCAGCGTTGCGGGGAAACAGGGTTTCGCTTTCTTT
TRBJ2-7 TRBD1 TRBV19 once CASRTGTGSYEQYF TGTGCCAGTAGGACCGGGACAGGGTCATACGAGCAGTACTTC
TRBJ1-4 TRBD1 TRBV2 - CASKDSTGGGEKLFF TGTGCCAGTAAAGACTCGACAGGGGGAGGGGAAAAACTGTTTTTT
TRBJ1-1 - TRBV28 - CASKVDLGNTEAFF TGTGCCAGCAAGGTGGACCTGGGGAACACTGAAGCTTTCTTT
TRBJ1-6 TRBD1 TRBV7-9 once CASRPRDRDNSPLHF TGTGCCAGCAGACCTAGGGACAGAGATAATTCACCCCTCCACTTT
TRBJ2-1 - TRBV28 - CASRDQSGEQFF TGTGCCAGCAGGGACCAGAGTGGTGAGCAGTTCTTC
TRBJ1-1 - TRBV7-8 - CASSFTGTTEAFF TGTGCCAGCAGCTTTACGGGAACCACTGAAGCTTTCTTT
TRBJ1-5 - TRBV6-5 - CASSKDSSQHF TGTGCCAGCAGCAAAGATTCATCCCAGCATTTT
TRBJ1-5 - TRBV11-1 - CASSISGHSSQPQHF TGTGCCAGCAGCATTAGCGGGCATAGCAGTCAGCCCCAGCATTTT
TRBJ2-7 - TRBV28 - CASSLGRARNEQYF TGTGCCAGCAGTTTGGGCAGGGCGAGGAACGAGCAGTACTTC
TRBJ2-1 - TRBV5-6 - CASSPAGSNNEQFF TGTGCCAGCAGCCCGGCAGGGTCCAACAATGAGCAGTTCTTC
TRBJ2-5 - TRBV7-3 - CASSLALAETQYF TGTGCCAGCAGCTTAGCACTAGCAGAGACCCAGTACTTC
TRBJ1-4 TRBD1 TRBV12-3/TRBV12-4 - CASGGQVNEKLFF TGTGCCAGCGGGGGACAGGTTAATGAAAAACTGTTTTTT
TRBJ2-1 - TRBV18 - CASSAGTAREQFF TGTGCCAGCTCAGCTGGGACCGCCAGGGAGCAGTTCTTC
TRBJ1-2 - TRBV7-2 - CASSLEVSASQLYGYTF TGTGCCAGCAGCTTAGAGGTGTCAGCGTCTCAACTCTATGGCTACACCTTC
TRBJ1-5 - TRBV10-1 once CASSEDRQNQPQHF TGCGCCAGCAGTGAGGACAGGCAGAATCAGCCCCAGCATTTT
TRBJ1-5 - TRBV4-2 - CASSQVSRNQPQHF TGTGCCAGCAGCCAAGTGTCCAGGAATCAGCCCCAGCATTTT
TRBJ2-7 - TRBV4-3 once CASSQDWARVGRNEQYF TGCGCCAGCAGCCAAGATTGGGCGCGTGTTGGACGGAACGAGCAGTACTTC
TRBJ2-4 TRBD2 TRBV7-2 - CASSLVGSGGAVAKNIQYF TGTGCCAGCAGCTTAGTGGGTAGCGGGGGGGCGGTGGCCAAAAACATTCAGTACTTC
TRBJ2-7 - TRBV5-4 - CASSTPGYEQYF TGTGCCAGCAGTACCCCGGGGTACGAGCAGTACTTC
TRBJ2-7 TRBD2 TRBV13 - CASSSGTSGGHEQYF TGTGCCAGCAGCTCCGGGACTAGCGGGGGCCACGAGCAGTACTTC